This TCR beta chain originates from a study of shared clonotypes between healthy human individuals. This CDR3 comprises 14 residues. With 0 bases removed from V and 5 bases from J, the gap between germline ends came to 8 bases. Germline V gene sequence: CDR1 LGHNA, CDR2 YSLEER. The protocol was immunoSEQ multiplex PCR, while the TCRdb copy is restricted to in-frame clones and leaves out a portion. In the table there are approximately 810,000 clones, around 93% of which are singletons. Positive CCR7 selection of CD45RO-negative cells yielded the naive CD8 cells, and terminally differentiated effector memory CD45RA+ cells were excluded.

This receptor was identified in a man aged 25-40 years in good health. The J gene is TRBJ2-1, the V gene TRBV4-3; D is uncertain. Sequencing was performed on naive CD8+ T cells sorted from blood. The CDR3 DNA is TGCGCCAGCAGCCAAGATCAACAACACAATGAGCAGTTCTTC. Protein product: CASSQDQQHNEQFF.